This T cell receptor beta chain was retrieved from a study of CD8+CD57+ T cells in acquired aplastic anemia. At the level of the study: Sorted cells (CD4+ and CD8+) yielded DNA amounts that averaged roughly 3.5 ug.

Comment on this clonotype: The antigen is unknown.

General study findings and limits: The study found no significant CD8+ Simpson's diversity difference between patients and controls. Around 30 was the count of CD8+ CDR3 sequences that patients shared with controls.

Using genomic DNA as the template, TCR beta VDJ and CDR3 profiling was carried out. TCRdb re-called the reads with MiXCR, one entry per CDR3 protein. The sample holds about 190,000 distinct CDR3 sequences, roughly half seen once. V shed 2 bases and J shed 6 bases, with 14 bases lying between them. This CDR3 has 15 amino acids. Germline values: CDR1 SGHTA, CDR2 FQGNSA. The sequenced sample was sorted CD4+, CD8+, or CD8+CD57+ T cells (not recorded which) from PBMCs. V usage is TRBV7-2 and J usage is TRBJ1-5; D remains unclear. The source is a human donor in good health, serving as a control. The CDR3 here is CASSLSSQRIQPQHF. For the CDR3, the DNA is TGTGCCAGCAGCTTATCAAGTCAAAGGATTCAGCCCCAGCATTTT.